This entry lists 19 T cell receptor beta chains sequenced from one sample in a study of CD8 T cells in Susac syndrome (dated by TCRdb to about 2019). Library construction relied on the immunoSEQ multiplex PCR assay. RNA was extracted using the RNeasy kit, and roughly 0.45 to 1 microgram was reverse transcribed with random hexamers. In-frame beta chains were kept once TCRdb had trimmed the public reads at Q25 with fastp and called clones with MiXCR. Under each unique CDR3 protein, matching rows form one entry showing the most common genes and DNA. This sample is represented by 250,000 to 300,000 distinct CDR3 sequences; 89% of them were singletons. Roughly 0.2% of the sample belongs to the ten largest clones. The sequenced material came from CD8+ T cells from PBMCs. The receptors stem from a human donor with multiple sclerosis.

The J gene is TRBJ2-1, the V gene TRBV4-1; no clear D. CDR3 length: 12 amino acids. Germline V gives CDR1 MGHRA, CDR2 YSYEKL. Trimming took 0 bases from V and 9 from J, leaving 6 bases between them. The CDR3 protein is CASSQDVGEQFF. CDR3 nucleotide sequence: TGCGCCAGCAGCCAAGACGTTGGTGAGCAGTTCTTC.

This clonotype was detected a few times. This rearrangement joins TRBV6-1 to TRBJ2-6; no clear D gene. Germline values: CDR1 MNHNS, CDR2 SASEGT. The CDR3 runs to 13 residues. The V end lost 6 bases, the J end lost 4 bases, and 7 bases lay between the germline ends. DNA of the CDR3: TGTGCCAGCAGCCCGCCAGGGGCCAACGTCCTGACTTTC. This sequence encodes CASSPPGANVLTF.

In its sample, this clonotype was seen once. V gene TRBV19 combines with J gene TRBJ1-5; 7 nucleotides align to TRBD1. V shed 4 bases and J 2 bases; nucleotides not matched to a gene: 8. Germline values: CDR1 LNHDA, CDR2 SQIVND (reference sequence). This CDR3 comprises 16 residues. CDR3: CASSKEQGSGNQPQHF. The CDR3 DNA follows: TGTGCCAGTAGTAAGGAACAGGGGAGTGGCAATCAGCCCCAGCATTTT.

The chain recombines TRBV19 with TRBJ1-3; weak D call: TRBD1 (6 bases). Per germline, CDR1 LNHDA and CDR2 SQIVND (reference sequence). The V end was cut by 8 bases, the J end by 2 bases, with 16 bases between. The CDR3 sequence is 15 residues long. The CDR3 sequence is CASGLQGAAGNTIYF. In DNA form, the CDR3 reads TGTGCCAGTGGGCTACAGGGTGCAGCTGGAAACACCATATATTTT.

For the CDR3, the DNA is TGTGCCAGCACCTTACTGACCGGGGAGCTGTTTTTT. This encodes CASTLLTGELFF. The chain is built from TRBV30 and TRBJ2-2; unclear D gene. Trimming removed 8 bases at V and 5 bases at J, with 12 bases between. The CDR3 covers 12 residues. Germline V lookup: CDR1 GTSNPN, CDR2 SVGIG (reference sequence).

The chain recombines TRBV20-1 with TRBJ2-7, with D perhaps matching TRBD2 (5 bases). The CDR3 is made up of 17 amino acids. Trimming left V 0 bases short and J 3 bases short, with 21 bases between. CDR1 is DFQATT, CDR2 SNEGSKA, per germline (reference sequence). The CDR3 spells CSARDRGSSAWIYEQYF. The CDR3 bases are TGCAGTGCTAGAGATCGCGGGTCGAGTGCGTGGATCTACGAGCAGTACTTC.

V gene TRBV19 combines with J gene TRBJ1-2; 8 bases fit TRBD1. Germline loops: CDR1 LNHDA, CDR2 SQIVND (reference sequence). The trim removed 4 bases at V and 4 bases at J, leaving 8 bases unmatched. The CDR3 covers 15 residues. In DNA, the CDR3 is TGTGCCAGTAGTACCGGGACAGGAGCCTCCTATGGCTACACCTTC. Translated, it gives CASSTGTGASYGYTF. The complete variable domain, with remaining parts taken from reference TRBV19 and TRBJ1-2, reads DGGITQSPKYLFRKEGQNVTLSCEQNLNHDAMYWYRQDPGQGLRLIYYSQIVNDFQKGDIAEGYSVSREKKESFPLTVTSAQKNPTAFYLCASSTGTGASYGYTFGSGTRLTVV.

This chain uses TRBV4-1 with TRBJ2-1, with 10 bases matching TRBD2. CDR3 length: 16 residues. Germline-derived CDR1 and CDR2 are MGHRA and YSYEKL. The V segment lost 1 base and the J segment 7 bases; nucleotides outside the gene matches: 7. This CDR3 reads CASSQVASGSKNEQFF. CDR3 nucleotide sequence: TGCGCCAGCAGCCAAGTCGCTAGCGGGAGTAAGAATGAGCAGTTCTTC.

The chain is built from TRBV2 and TRBJ2-2; D gene ambiguous. Trimming took off 6 bases at V and 2 bases at J, with 7 bases between the two ends. The CDR3 is 13 amino acids. Germline loops: CDR1 SNHLY, CDR2 FYNNEI. This chain's CDR3 is CASRPTNTGELFF. The DNA of the CDR3 is TGTGCCAGCAGACCCACTAACACCGGGGAGCTGTTTTTT.

This rearrangement joins TRBV27 to TRBJ1-5; D gene uncertain. This CDR3 is built from 13 residues. Trimming cost V 8 bases and J 4 bases, with 12 bases left between them. Germline loops: CDR1 MNHEY, CDR2 SMNVEV (reference sequence). This chain's CDR3 is CASALGDNQPQHF. For the CDR3, the DNA is TGTGCCAGCGCCCTCGGGGATAATCAGCCCCAGCATTTT.

The chain recombines TRBV3-1 with TRBJ2-1, with TRBD2 matching over 9 bases. This CDR3 region has 15 residues. Germline-derived CDR1 and CDR2 are LGHDT and YNNKEL (reference sequence). V gave up 1 base and J gave up 8 bases; unmatched junction bases: 6. For the CDR3, the DNA is TGTGCCAGCAGCCAAGGTCTAGCGGGGTCCCATGAGCAGTTCTTC. Amino acid sequence: CASSQGLAGSHEQFF.

This chain links TRBV20-1 with TRBJ1-2; 8 bases are a match to TRBD1. CDR3 length: 12 residues. Germline V CDR1 and CDR2: DFQATT, SNEGSKA (reference sequence). V shed 6 bases and J 7 bases; nucleotides not matched to a gene: 7. CDR3 DNA sequence: TGCAGTGCCTTACAGGGGGAGACTGGCTACACCTTC. Residues: CSALQGETGYTF.

The CDR3 DNA is TGTGCCAGCAGTTCCTTCCCGACAGGGAAAAATCTTCTAGCCAAAAACATTCAGTACTTC. This encodes CASSSFPTGKNLLAKNIQYF. The chain recombines TRBV12-3 or TRBV12-4 with TRBJ2-4, with 7 positions matching TRBD1. J lost 0 bases, V lost 4 bases, and 18 bases had no gene match. There are 20 residues in the CDR3.

The V call is TRBV29-1, the J call TRBJ1-2, with 8 bases identical to TRBD1. With V trimmed by 4 bases and J by 4 bases, 11 bases remained unmatched. The CDR3 sequence is 15 residues long. Germline V gene data show CDR1 as SQVTM and CDR2 as ANQGSEA. CDR3 amino acids: CSVGTGNTLVYGYTF. The CDR3 bases are TGCAGCGTTGGGACAGGGAACACCTTAGTCTATGGCTACACCTTC.

The chain has TRBV6-8 and TRBJ2-1, with D possibly matching TRBD2 (6 bases). Germline V gene lookup returns CDR1 MNHGY and CDR2 SAAAGT. The CDR3 extends over 15 amino acids. V lost 6 bases and J 7 bases, leaving 19 bases between the germline ends. The CDR3 DNA is TGTGCCAGCAGCCAGCGCCAGGGACTTAAGAATGAGCAGTTCTTC. Translating gives CASSQRQGLKNEQFF.

The chain has TRBV19 and TRBJ1-3; tentatively, D is TRBD1 (5 bases). Trimming shortened V by 5 bases and J by 0 bases, and 8 bases separated the two germline ends. The CDR3 sequence is 14 residues long. The germline V gene has CDR1 LNHDA and CDR2 SQIVND (reference sequence). Written as DNA, the CDR3 is TGTGCCAGTAGTTGGAGGGGCTCTGGAAACACCATATATTTT. Amino acids: CASSWRGSGNTIYF.

The V gene is TRBV9, the J gene TRBJ2-7, with TRBD2 matching over 10 bases. V dropped 0 bases and J dropped 5; count of bases not matched to a gene: 8. CDR1 and CDR2 from the germline V gene are SGDLS and YYNGEE. CDR3 length: 16 amino acids. CDR3 DNA sequence: TGTGCCAGCAGCGTAGAGGGGCTAGCGGGAGTTGACGAGCAGTACTTC. This sequence encodes CASSVEGLAGVDEQYF.

This chain joins TRBV4-1 and TRBJ2-7; D gene ambiguous. Trimming pared 2 bases from V and 0 bases from J, leaving 14 bases between. This CDR3 is built from 16 residues. CDR1 is MGHRA and CDR2 is YSYEKL in the germline V gene. The CDR3 sequence: CASSQSPDTYSYEQYF. CDR3 DNA sequence: TGCGCCAGCAGCCAATCACCTGATACCTACTCCTACGAGCAGTACTTC.

V gene TRBV7-2 combines with J gene TRBJ2-3, with D tentatively TRBD1 (6 bases). Trimming removed 1 base from V and 4 bases from J, with 12 bases in between. The CDR3 covers 15 residues. CDR1 is SGHTA and CDR2 is FQGNSA in the germline V gene. The CDR3 reads CASSLGTDLPDTQYF. DNA for the CDR3: TGTGCCAGCAGCTTAGGGACAGACCTCCCAGATACGCAGTATTTT. The entire variable domain, with the rest obtained from reference TRBV7-2 and TRBJ2-3, is as follows: GAGVSQSPSNKVTEKGKDVELRCDPISGHTALYWYRQSLGQGLEFLIYFQGNSAPDKSGLPSDRFSAERTGGSVSTLTIQRTQQEDSAVYLCASSLGTDLPDTQYFGPGTRLTVL.